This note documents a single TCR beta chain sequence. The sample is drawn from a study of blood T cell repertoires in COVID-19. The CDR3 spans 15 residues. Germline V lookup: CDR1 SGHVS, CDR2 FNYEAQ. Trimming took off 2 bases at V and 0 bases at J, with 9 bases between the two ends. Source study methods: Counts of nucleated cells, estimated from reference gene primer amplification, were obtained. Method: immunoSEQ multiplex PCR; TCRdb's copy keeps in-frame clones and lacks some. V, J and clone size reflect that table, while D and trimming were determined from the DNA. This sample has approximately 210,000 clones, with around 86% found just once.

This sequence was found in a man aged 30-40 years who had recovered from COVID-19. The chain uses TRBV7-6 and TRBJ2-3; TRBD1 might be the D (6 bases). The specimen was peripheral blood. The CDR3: CASSLITGSTDTQYF. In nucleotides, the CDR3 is TGTGCCAGCAGCTTAATAACAGGGAGCACAGATACGCAGTATTTT.